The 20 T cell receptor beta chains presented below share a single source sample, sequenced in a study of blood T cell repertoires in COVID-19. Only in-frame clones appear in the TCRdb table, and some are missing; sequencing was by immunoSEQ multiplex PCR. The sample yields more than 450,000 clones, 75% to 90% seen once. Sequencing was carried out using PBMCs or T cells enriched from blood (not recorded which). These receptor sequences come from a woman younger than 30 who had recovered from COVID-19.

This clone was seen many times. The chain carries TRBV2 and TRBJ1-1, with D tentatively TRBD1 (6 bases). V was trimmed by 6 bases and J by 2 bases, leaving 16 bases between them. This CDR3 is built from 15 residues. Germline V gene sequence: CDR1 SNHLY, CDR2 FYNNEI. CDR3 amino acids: CASRDTGTSNTEAFF. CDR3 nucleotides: TGTGCCAGCAGGGACACCGGGACATCTAACACTGAAGCTTTCTTT. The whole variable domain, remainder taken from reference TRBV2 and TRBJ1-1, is EPEVTQTPSHQVTQMGQEVILRCVPISNHLYFYWYRQILGQKVEFLVSFYNNEISEKSEIFDDQFSVERPDGSNFTLKIRSTKLEDSAMYFCASRDTGTSNTEAFFGQGTRLTVV.

In DNA form, the CDR3 reads TGTGCCAGCAGCCTCGCCGGGACAGGGGGTTTCGGTGAAGCTTTCTTT. This sequence encodes CASSLAGTGGFGEAFF. The genes are TRBV5-4 and TRBJ1-1, with 11 nucleotides matching TRBD1. CDR1 and CDR2 from the germline V gene are SGHNT and YYREEE (reference sequence). The CDR3 is 16 residues long. Losses at the gene ends were 4 bases for V and 7 bases for J; bases not matched to a gene: 12.

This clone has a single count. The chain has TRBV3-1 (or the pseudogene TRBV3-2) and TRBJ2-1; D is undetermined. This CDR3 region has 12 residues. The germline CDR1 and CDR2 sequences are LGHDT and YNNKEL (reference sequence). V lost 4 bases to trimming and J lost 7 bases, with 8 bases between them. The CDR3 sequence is CASSPSQNEQFF. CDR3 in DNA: TGTGCCAGCAGCCCCTCCCAGAATGAGCAGTTCTTC.

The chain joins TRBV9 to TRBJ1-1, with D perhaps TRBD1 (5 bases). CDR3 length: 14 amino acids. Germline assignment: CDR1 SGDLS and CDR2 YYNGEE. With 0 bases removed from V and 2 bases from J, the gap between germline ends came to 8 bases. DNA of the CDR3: TGTGCCAGCAGCGTAGGACAGACTAACACTGAAGCTTTCTTT. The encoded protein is CASSVGQTNTEAFF.

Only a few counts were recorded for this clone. DNA for the CDR3: TGTGCCAGCAGGGCAGGGGGCGGGTTAAAATATGGCTACACCTTC. As protein: CASRAGGGLKYGYTF. The gene calls are TRBV2 and TRBJ1-2; 8 bases align to TRBD1. Germline V gives CDR1 SNHLY, CDR2 FYNNEI. The V and J ends lost 6 bases and 5 bases, in that order; junction bases with no gene match: 11. The CDR3 loop spans 15 amino acids.

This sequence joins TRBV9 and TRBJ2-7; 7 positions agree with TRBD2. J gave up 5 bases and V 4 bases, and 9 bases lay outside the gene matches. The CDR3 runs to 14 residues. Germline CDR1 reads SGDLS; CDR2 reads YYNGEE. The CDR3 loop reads CASSPHPTSDEQYF. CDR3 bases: TGTGCCAGCAGCCCTCACCCCACTAGCGACGAGCAGTACTTC.

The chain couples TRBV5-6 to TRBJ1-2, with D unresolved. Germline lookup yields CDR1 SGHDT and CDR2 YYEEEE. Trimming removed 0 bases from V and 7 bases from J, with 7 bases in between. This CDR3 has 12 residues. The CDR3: CASSLAVGGYTF. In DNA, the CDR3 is TGTGCCAGCAGCTTGGCCGTCGGTGGCTACACCTTC.

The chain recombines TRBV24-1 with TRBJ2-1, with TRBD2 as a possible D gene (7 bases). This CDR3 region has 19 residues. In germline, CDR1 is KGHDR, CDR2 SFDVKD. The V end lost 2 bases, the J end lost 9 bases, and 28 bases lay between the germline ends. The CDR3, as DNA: TGTGCCACCAGTGATTCGATGGGCAGTGGGGGGGGGCCCCTGGGTGAGCAGTTCTTC. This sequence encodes CATSDSMGSGGGPLGEQFF.

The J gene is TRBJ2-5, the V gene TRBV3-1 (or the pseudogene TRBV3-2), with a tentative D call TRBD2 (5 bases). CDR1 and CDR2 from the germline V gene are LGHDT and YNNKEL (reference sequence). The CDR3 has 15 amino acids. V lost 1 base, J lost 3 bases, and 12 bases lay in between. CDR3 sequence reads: CASSQVSRGEETQYF. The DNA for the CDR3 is TGTGCCAGCAGCCAAGTGAGCCGGGGAGAAGAGACCCAGTACTTC.

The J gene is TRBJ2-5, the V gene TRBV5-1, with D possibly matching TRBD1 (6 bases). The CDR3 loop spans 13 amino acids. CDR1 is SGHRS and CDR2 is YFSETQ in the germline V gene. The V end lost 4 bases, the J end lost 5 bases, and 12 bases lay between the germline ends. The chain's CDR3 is CASSEGQRETQYF. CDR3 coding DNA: TGCGCCAGCAGCGAGGGACAAAGGGAGACCCAGTACTTC.

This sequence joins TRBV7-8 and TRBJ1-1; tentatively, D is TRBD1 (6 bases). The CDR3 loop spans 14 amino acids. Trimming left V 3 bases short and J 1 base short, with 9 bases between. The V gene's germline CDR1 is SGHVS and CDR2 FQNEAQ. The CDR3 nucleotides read TGTGCCAGCAGCTTCGGACAGACGAACACTGAAGCTTTCTTT. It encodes CASSFGQTNTEAFF.

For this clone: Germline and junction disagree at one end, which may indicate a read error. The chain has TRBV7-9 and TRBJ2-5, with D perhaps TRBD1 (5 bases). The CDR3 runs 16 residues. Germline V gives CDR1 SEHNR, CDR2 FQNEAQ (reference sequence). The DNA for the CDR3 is TGTGCCAGCAGCCGAAGAACCCAGGGAAACCAGGAGACCCAGTACTTC. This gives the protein CASSRRTQGNQETQYF. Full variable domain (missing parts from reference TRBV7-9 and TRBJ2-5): DTGVSQNPRHKITKRGQNVTFRCDPISEHNRLYWYRQTLGQGPEFLTYFQNEAQLEKSRLLSDRFSAERPKGSFSTLEIQRTEQGDSAMYLCASSRRTQGNQETQYFGPGTRLLVL.

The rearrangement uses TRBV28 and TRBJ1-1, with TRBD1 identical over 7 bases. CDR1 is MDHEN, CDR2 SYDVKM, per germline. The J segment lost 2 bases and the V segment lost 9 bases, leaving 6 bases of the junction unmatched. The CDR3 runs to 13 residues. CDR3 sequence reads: CASTTGINTEAFF. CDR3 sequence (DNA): TGTGCCAGTACGACAGGGATAAACACTGAAGCTTTCTTT.

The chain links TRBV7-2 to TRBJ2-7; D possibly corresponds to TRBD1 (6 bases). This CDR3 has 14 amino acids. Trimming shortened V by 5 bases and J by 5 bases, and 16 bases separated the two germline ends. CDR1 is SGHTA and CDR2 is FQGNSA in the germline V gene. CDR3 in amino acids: CASSRPGDLDEQYF. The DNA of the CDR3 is TGTGCCAGCAGCCGCCCAGGGGACCTCGACGAGCAGTACTTC.

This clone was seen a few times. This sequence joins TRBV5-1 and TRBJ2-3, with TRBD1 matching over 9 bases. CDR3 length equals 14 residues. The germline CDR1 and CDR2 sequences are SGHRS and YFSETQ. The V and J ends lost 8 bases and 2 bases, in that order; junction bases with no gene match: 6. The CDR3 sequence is CASAQGAPTDTQYF. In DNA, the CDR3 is TGCGCCAGTGCACAGGGGGCTCCCACAGATACGCAGTATTTT.

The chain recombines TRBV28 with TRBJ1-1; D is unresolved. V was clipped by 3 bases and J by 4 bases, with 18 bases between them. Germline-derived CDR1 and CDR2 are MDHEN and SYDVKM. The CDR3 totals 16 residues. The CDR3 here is CASSLPTTQVGTEAFF. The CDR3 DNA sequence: TGTGCCAGCAGTTTGCCTACTACCCAAGTAGGCACTGAAGCTTTCTTT.

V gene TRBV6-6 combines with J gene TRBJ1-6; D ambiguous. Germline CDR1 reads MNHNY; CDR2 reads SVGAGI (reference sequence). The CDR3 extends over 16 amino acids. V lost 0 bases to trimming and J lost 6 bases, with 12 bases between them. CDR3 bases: TGTGCCAGCAGTTACTCGCCGGGAGGCCCTAATTCACCCCTCCACTTT. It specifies CASSYSPGGPNSPLHF.

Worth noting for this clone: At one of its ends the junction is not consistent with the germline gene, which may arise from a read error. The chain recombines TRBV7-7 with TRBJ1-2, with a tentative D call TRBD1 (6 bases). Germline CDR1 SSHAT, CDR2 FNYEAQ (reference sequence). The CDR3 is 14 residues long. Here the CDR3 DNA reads TGTGCTAGCAGCCATGGACAGTTAAGCTATGGCTACACCTTC. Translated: CASSHGQLSYGYTF.

Here the CDR3 reads CASSHPRVSGNTIYF. The CDR3 bases are TGTGCCAGCAGCCATCCGAGGGTCTCAGGAAACACCATATATTTT. This chain uses TRBV3-1 (or the pseudogene TRBV3-2) with TRBJ1-3; D is undetermined. Trimming removed 3 bases at V and 4 bases at J, with 13 bases between. Germline CDR1 reads LGHDT; CDR2 reads YNNKEL (reference sequence). The CDR3 has 15 amino acids.

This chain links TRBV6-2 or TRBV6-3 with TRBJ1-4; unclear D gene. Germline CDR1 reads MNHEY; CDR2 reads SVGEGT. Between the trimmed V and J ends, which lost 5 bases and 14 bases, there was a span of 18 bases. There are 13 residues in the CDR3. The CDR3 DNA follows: TGTGCCAGCAGTCAGGCTGCCTTGAGGAGGCTGTTTTTT. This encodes CASSQAALRRLFF.